The 12 T cell receptor beta chains listed next were all sequenced from one sample in a study of Tregs in tolerant kidney transplant recipients (dated by TCRdb to the late 2010s). Explained via the paper, the time point label denotes: blood sample drawn before combined kidney and bone marrow transplant. Libraries were prepared through the immunoSEQ multiplex PCR assay. Held by TCRdb, this immuneACCESS table contains in-frame sequences only and omits some clones. Under half of the omission traces to an unresolved V gene where checked; the cause of the rest is unknown. The table held for this sample gives roughly 32,000 clones. The ten largest make up 13% to 15% of the sample. The specimen was CD8+ T cells from blood, collected before the transplant. All receptors derive from a human donor who received a combined kidney and bone marrow transplant.

Incomplete CDR3 DNA: TGTGCCAGTAGTATAGGGCTAGCGGGAGGGCCTAGTGAG. It codes for CASSIGLAGGPSE. The whole CDR3 sequence is CASSIGLAGGPSEQFF. This sequence joins TRBV19 and TRBJ2-1, with 12 bases matching TRBD2. The observed sequence ends 3 residues before the CDR3 terminus, with the missing tail filled in from the germline J gene. CDR1 and CDR2 (germline): LNHDA, SQIVND (reference sequence). The CDR3 has 16 amino acids. With 1 base clipped from V and 9 bases from J, the junction kept 7 bases outside the gene matches.

As to this clone: The read finishes 3 residues shy of the CDR3 end, and the germline J gene is used to complete it. The rearrangement links TRBV29-1 to TRBJ2-7; no reliable D call. The V end was cut by 6 bases, the J end by 3 bases, with 21 bases between. The germline V gene has CDR1 SQVTM and CDR2 ANQGSEA. The CDR3 has 15 residues. CDR3 DNA (partial): TGCAGCGTCGACTCCTTCGGGTCCGCGCACTACGAG. Encoded protein: CSVDSFGSAHYE. The full CDR3 sequence reads CSVDSFGSAHYEQYF.

On this clone itself: Coverage ceases 3 residues before the CDR3 finishes, and the germline J gene fills in the end. V usage is TRBV5-1 and J usage is TRBJ2-3, with 9 bases that match TRBD1. Germline V gene data show CDR1 as SGHRS and CDR2 as YFSETQ. V lost 4 bases and J lost 2; bases outside the gene matches: 17. There are 19 residues in the CDR3. CDR3 amino acids: CASSGGDRVWERLTDTQYF. The CDR3 bases that were read are TGCGCCAGCAGCGGAGGGGACAGGGTGTGGGAGAGGCTCACAGATACG.

To note about this clone: The read falls 3 residues short of the CDR3 end, and the missing part is taken from the germline J gene. The rearrangement links TRBV6-2 or TRBV6-3 to TRBJ2-7, with TRBD2 identical over 8 bases. V lost 7 bases to trimming and J lost 5 bases; unmatched junction nucleotides: 7. The CDR3 extends over 13 amino acids. CDR1 is MNHEY, CDR2 SVGEGT, per germline. The CDR3 protein is CASNVGGAHEQYF. CDR3 DNA (partial): TGTGCCAGCAACGTCGGGGGGGCGCACGAG.

CDR3 sequence: CASSSTGYNEQFF. The DNA read from the CDR3 is TGTGCCAGCAGTTCGACAGGGTACAATGAG. V gene TRBV6-2 or TRBV6-3 combines with J gene TRBJ2-1, with 7 bases lining up with TRBD1. The read stops 3 residues short of the end of the CDR3; the missing end is completed from the germline J gene. This CDR3 contains 13 residues. CDR1 MNHEY and CDR2 SVGEGT come from the germline V gene. V shed 4 bases and J 4 bases; nucleotides not matched to a gene: 1.

With regard to this clone: The read stops 3 residues short of the end of the CDR3; the missing end is completed from the germline J gene. The chain is built from TRBV7-2 and TRBJ2-1; 7 bases match TRBD1. The CDR3 is 14 amino acids. Trimming removed 3 bases from V and 4 bases from J; junction bases left unmatched: 3. Germline V lookup: CDR1 SGHTA, CDR2 FQGNSA. The CDR3 DNA, read in part, is TGTGCCAGCAGCTTCGGGACAGCTTACAATGAG. This codes for CASSFGTAYNE. Given in full, the CDR3 is CASSFGTAYNEQFF.

Concerning this clone: The CDR3 end is not reached by the read, which stops 3 residues before it; the germline J gene fills it in. The V gene is TRBV19, the J gene TRBJ2-1, with 13 bases aligning to TRBD2. Trimming cost V 3 bases and J 4 bases; bases outside gene matches: 3. CDR1 and CDR2 from the germline V gene are LNHDA and SQIVND (reference sequence). This CDR3 has 16 residues. CDR3 protein: CASSIRTSGGYNEQFF. CDR3 bases read: TGTGCCAGTAGTATTAGGACTAGCGGGGGTTACAATGAG.

As for this clone: The CDR3 extends 3 residues past the end of the read, so its final part is completed from the germline J gene. The chain carries TRBV19 and TRBJ2-1, with D perhaps TRBD1 (6 bases). V shed 4 bases and J shed 0 bases, with 13 bases lying between them. CDR1 LNHDA and CDR2 SQIVND come from the germline V gene (reference sequence). The length of the CDR3 is 16 residues. This chain's CDR3 is CASSRWADSSYNEQFF. The CDR3 bases that were read are TGTGCCAGTAGTAGGTGGGCGGACAGCTCCTACAATGAG. Full variable domain (remainder filled in from reference TRBV19 and TRBJ2-1): DGGITQSPKYLFRKEGQNVTLSCEQNLNHDAMYWYRQDPGQGLRLIYYSQIVNDFQKGDIAEGYSVSREKKESFPLTVTSAQKNPTAFYLCASSRWADSSYNEQFFGPGTRLTVL.

Remarks on this clone: The missing CDR3 end, 3 residues past where the read stops, is filled in from the germline J gene. The chain employs TRBV6-4 and TRBJ1-6, with TRBD1 identical over 7 bases. The CDR3 runs to 12 residues. V trimming: 6 bases; J trimming: 7 bases; junction bases outside the gene matches: 0. Germline lookup yields CDR1 MRHNA and CDR2 SNTAGT. The sequenced part of the CDR3 DNA is TGTGCCAGCAGGACAGGGAATTCACCC. It encodes CASRTGNSP. The entire CDR3 protein reads CASRTGNSPLHF.

As for this clone: The sequence runs out 3 residues before the end of the CDR3; the remainder is reconstructed from the germline J gene. The chain has TRBV30 and TRBJ2-7, with TRBD1 matching 9 bases. The CDR3 is 14 residues long. CDR1 is GTSNPN and CDR2 is SVGIG in the germline V gene (reference sequence). The V gene end was trimmed by 0 bases and the J gene end by 2 bases; junction bases not matched to a gene: 2. The CDR3 sequence is CAWSVTGGTYEQYF. The CDR3 bases that were read are TGTGCCTGGAGTGTGACAGGGGGAACCTACGAG.

On this clone: The CDR3 extends 3 residues past the end of the read, so its final part is completed from the germline J gene. The gene calls are TRBV10-3 and TRBJ2-5, with 8 bases identical to TRBD2. The CDR3 runs 16 residues. The junction had 5 bases not matched to a gene; V was cut back by 0 bases and J by 2 bases. Germline CDR1 reads ENHRY; CDR2 reads SYGVKD. CDR3 residues: CAISESTSGLQETQYF. The sequenced part of the CDR3 DNA is TGTGCCATCAGTGAGTCCACTAGCGGACTACAAGAGACC.

As regards this clone: Coverage ceases 3 residues before the CDR3 finishes, and the germline J gene fills in the end. V and J are TRBV29-1 and TRBJ2-3; 12 nucleotides match TRBD1. This CDR3 comprises 18 residues. Germline values: CDR1 SQVTM, CDR2 ANQGSEA. With 0 bases clipped from V and 0 bases from J, the junction kept 7 bases outside the gene matches. CDR3 DNA (partial): TGCAGCGTTGAAGATCCGGGACAGGGGGCGGCTAGCACAGATACG. Its translation is CSVEDPGQGAASTDT. The whole CDR3 sequence reads CSVEDPGQGAASTDTQYF.